Shown below are 9 T cell receptor beta chains from a single sample sequenced in a study of cytomegalovirus exposure and HLA in healthy donors. With 60 Vbeta and 13 Jbeta primers, the PCR was carried out. The method was immunoSEQ multiplex PCR; TCRdb's version includes in-frame clones alone and lacks a portion of them. The repertoire table contains under 85,000 clones. The material sequenced was PBMCs. These receptors came from a boy between 5 and 17 years old in good health and CMV-seronegative.

This chain links TRBV6-6 with TRBJ2-7; weak D call: TRBD2 (5 bases). Germline V gene data show CDR1 as MNHNY and CDR2 as SVGAGI (reference sequence). The CDR3 loop spans 14 amino acids. The germline V and J ends were trimmed by 6 bases and 5 bases, with 17 bases remaining between them. CDR3 loop: CASSPPGRADEQYF. The DNA for the CDR3 is TGTGCCAGCAGCCCGCCAGGCAGAGCGGACGAGCAGTACTTC.

V gene TRBV7-9 combines with J gene TRBJ1-4; 7 nucleotides match TRBD1. The CDR3 contains 15 residues. The trim removed 4 bases at V and 3 bases at J, leaving 5 bases unmatched. Germline assignment: CDR1 SEHNR and CDR2 FQNEAQ (reference sequence). Here the CDR3 DNA reads TGTGCCAGCAGCTCCCCGGGACAGCCTAATGAAAAACTGTTTTTT. It yields the protein CASSSPGQPNEKLFF.

V and J are TRBV14 and TRBJ2-7; the D gene is possibly TRBD2 (5 bases). The CDR3 is 13 amino acids. Germline V gene data show CDR1 as SGHDN and CDR2 as FVKESK. The V end was cut by 3 bases, the J end by 5 bases, with 11 bases between. Here the CDR3 reads CASSQRASHEQYF. CDR3 in DNA: TGTGCCAGCAGCCAGCGGGCAAGCCACGAGCAGTACTTC.

The CDR3 DNA follows: TGTGCCAGCAGCCAAGGGCGGGCTAGCGAGCAGTACTTC. The encoded protein is CASSQGRASEQYF. The rearrangement uses TRBV4-2 and TRBJ2-7, with D perhaps TRBD2 (5 bases). CDR1 LGHNA and CDR2 YNFKEQ come from the germline V gene. The ends were cut back, 1 base at V and 6 bases at J, with 10 bases in the middle. The CDR3 extends over 13 amino acids.

V gene TRBV13 combines with J gene TRBJ2-7; the D is unclear. Germline CDR1 reads PRHDT; CDR2 reads FYEKMQ (reference sequence). Trimming left V 5 bases short and J 7 bases short, with 12 bases between. This CDR3 comprises 12 residues. The CDR3 sequence is CASSAQRGEQYF. The CDR3 DNA follows: TGTGCCAGCAGCGCGCAGAGAGGAGAGCAGTACTTC.

The rearrangement joins TRBV6-1 to TRBJ2-7, with TRBD1 as a possible D gene (6 bases). The germline CDR1 and CDR2 sequences are MNHNS and SASEGT. This CDR3 spans 13 amino acids. V dropped 7 bases and J dropped 2 bases, with 12 bases sitting between them. CDR3 loop: CASNWDTTYEQYF. In nucleotides, the CDR3 is TGTGCCAGCAATTGGGACACAACCTACGAGCAGTACTTC.

The chain combines TRBV27 with TRBJ1-1, with D maybe TRBD1 (5 bases). Per germline, CDR1 MNHEY and CDR2 SMNVEV (reference sequence). The CDR3 extends over 15 amino acids. Trimming left V 5 bases short and J 4 bases short, with 17 bases between. The CDR3 DNA reads TGTGCCAGCAGTCCTTTGTCGGGGGAAGGCACTGAAGCTTTCTTT. Amino acid sequence: CASSPLSGEGTEAFF.

The V and J genes are TRBV6-5 and TRBJ2-3, with TRBD1 identical over 8 bases. This CDR3 contains 15 residues. The germline CDR1 and CDR2 sequences are MNHEY and SVGAGI. After removal of 0 bases from V and 4 bases from J, the junction contained 3 bases not matched to a gene. The CDR3 nucleotides are TGTGCCAGCAGTTACTCCCCAGGGGGCGCAGATACGCAGTATTTT. Its protein is CASSYSPGGADTQYF.

V usage is TRBV4-2 and J usage is TRBJ1-1, with TRBD1 matching 8 bases. Germline trimming cut 3 bases from V and 1 base from J; bases unmatched to any gene: 4. Germline V lookup: CDR1 LGHNA, CDR2 YNFKEQ. The CDR3 sequence is 15 residues long. The chain's CDR3 is CASSQEGTGNTEAFF. DNA of the CDR3: TGTGCCAGCAGCCAGGAGGGGACAGGGAACACTGAAGCTTTCTTT.